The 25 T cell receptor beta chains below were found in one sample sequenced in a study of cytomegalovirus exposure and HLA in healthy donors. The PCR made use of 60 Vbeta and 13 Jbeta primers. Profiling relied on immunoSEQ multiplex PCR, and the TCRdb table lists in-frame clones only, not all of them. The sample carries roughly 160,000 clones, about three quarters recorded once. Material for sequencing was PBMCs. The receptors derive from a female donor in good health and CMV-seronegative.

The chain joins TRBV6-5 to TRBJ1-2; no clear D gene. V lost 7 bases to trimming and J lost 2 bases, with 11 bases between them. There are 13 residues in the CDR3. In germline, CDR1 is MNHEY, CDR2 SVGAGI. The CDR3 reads CASKWAQNYGYTF. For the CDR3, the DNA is TGTGCCAGCAAATGGGCCCAAAACTATGGCTACACCTTC.

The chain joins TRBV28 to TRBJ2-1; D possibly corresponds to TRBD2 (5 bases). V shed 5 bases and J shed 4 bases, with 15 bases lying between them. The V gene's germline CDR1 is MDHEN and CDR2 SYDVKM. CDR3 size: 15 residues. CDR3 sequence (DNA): TGTGCCAGCAGTAAAACGGGGAAAGCGTACAATGAGCAGTTCTTC. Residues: CASSKTGKAYNEQFF.

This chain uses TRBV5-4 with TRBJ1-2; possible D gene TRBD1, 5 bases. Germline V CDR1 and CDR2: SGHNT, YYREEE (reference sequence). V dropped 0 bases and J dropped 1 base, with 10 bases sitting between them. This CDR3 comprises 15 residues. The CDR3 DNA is TGTGCCAGCAGCTTGGGGGGGGGAGGTAACTATGGCTACACCTTC. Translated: CASSLGGGGNYGYTF.

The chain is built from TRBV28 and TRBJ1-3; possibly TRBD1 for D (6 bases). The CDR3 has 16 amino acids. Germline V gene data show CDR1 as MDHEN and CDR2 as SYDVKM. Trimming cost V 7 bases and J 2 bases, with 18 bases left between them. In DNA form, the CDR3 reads TGTGCCAGCAACCCTGGGGGCCCAGGGCCTGGAAACACCATATATTTT. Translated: CASNPGGPGPGNTIYF.

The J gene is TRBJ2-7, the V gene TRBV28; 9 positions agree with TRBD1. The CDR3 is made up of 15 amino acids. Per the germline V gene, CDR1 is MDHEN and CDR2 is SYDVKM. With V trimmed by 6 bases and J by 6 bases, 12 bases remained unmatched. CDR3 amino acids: CASSASGTGRGEQYF. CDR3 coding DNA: TGTGCCAGCAGCGCCTCCGGGACAGGGCGAGGCGAGCAGTACTTC.

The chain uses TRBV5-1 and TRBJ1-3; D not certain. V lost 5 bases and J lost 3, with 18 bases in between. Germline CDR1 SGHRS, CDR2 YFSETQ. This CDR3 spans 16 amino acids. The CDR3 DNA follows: TGCGCCAGCAGTCCAGACGTTCGAGGGAGTGGAAACACCATATATTTT. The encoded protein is CASSPDVRGSGNTIYF. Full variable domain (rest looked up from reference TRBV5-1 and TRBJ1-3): KAGVTQTPRYLIKTRGQQVTLSCSPISGHRSVSWYQQTPGQGLQFLFEYFSETQRNKGNFPGRFSGRQFSNSRSEMNVSTLELGDSALYLCASSPDVRGSGNTIYFGEGSWLTVV.

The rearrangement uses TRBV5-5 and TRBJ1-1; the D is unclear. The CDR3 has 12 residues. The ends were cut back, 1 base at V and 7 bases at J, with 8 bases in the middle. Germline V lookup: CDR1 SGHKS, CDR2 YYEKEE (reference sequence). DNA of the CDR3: TGTGCCAGCAGCTTGAGCCTTGGTGAAGCTTTCTTT. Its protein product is CASSLSLGEAFF.

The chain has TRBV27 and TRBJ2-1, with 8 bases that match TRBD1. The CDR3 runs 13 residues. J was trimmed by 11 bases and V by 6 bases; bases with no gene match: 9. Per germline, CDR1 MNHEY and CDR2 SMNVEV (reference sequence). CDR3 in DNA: TGTGCCAGCAGGTACACAGGGGGGTTTAAGCAGTTCTTC. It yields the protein CASRYTGGFKQFF.

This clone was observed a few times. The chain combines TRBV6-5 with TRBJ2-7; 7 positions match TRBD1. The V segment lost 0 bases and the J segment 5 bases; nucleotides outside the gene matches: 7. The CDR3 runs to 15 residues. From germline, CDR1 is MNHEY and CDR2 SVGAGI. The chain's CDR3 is CASSYSLQGRHEQYF. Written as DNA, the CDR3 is TGTGCCAGCAGTTACTCTTTACAGGGGCGCCACGAGCAGTACTTC.

The CDR3: CASTRGPYEKLFF. For the CDR3, the DNA is TGTGCCAGTACCAGGGGGCCGTATGAAAAACTGTTTTTT. V and J are TRBV19 and TRBJ1-4; TRBD1 agrees at 8 bases. Per the germline V gene, CDR1 is LNHDA and CDR2 is SQIVND (reference sequence). Germline trimming cut 7 bases from V and 6 bases from J; bases unmatched to any gene: 4. This CDR3 spans 13 amino acids.

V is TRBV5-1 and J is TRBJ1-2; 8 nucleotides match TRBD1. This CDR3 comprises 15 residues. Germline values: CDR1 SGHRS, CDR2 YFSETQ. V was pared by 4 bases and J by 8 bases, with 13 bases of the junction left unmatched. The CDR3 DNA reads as TGCGCCAGCAGCGGCGGGACAGGCCTCGGGAAAGGCTACACCTTC. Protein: CASSGGTGLGKGYTF. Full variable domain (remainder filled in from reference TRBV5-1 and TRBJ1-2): KAGVTQTPRYLIKTRGQQVTLSCSPISGHRSVSWYQQTPGQGLQFLFEYFSETQRNKGNFPGRFSGRQFSNSRSEMNVSTLELGDSALYLCASSGGTGLGKGYTFGSGTRLTVV.

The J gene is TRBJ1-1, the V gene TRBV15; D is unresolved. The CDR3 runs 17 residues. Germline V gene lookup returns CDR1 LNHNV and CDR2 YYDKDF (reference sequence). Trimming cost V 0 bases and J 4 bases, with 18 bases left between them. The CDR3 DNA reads TGTGCCACCAGCAGAGATTGGCCAGCTCAACGGGGCACTGAAGCTTTCTTT. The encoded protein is CATSRDWPAQRGTEAFF.

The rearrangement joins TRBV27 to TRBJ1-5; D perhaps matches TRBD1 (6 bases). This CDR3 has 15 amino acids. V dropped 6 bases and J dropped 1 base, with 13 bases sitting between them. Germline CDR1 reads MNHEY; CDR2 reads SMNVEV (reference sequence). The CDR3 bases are TGTGCCAGCAGGATACAGGGAGACAGCAATCAGCCCCAGCATTTT. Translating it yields CASRIQGDSNQPQHF.

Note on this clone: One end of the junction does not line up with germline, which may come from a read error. The CDR3 coding sequence is TGTTCCAGCAGCTCGACCCGACAGGGCCCCCTTAACTATGGCTACACCTTC. Its protein product is CSSSSTRQGPLNYGYTF. The chain uses TRBV7-9 and TRBJ1-2; 7 positions agree with TRBD1. The CDR3 contains 17 residues. Germline V gene lookup returns CDR1 SEHNR and CDR2 FQNEAQ (reference sequence).

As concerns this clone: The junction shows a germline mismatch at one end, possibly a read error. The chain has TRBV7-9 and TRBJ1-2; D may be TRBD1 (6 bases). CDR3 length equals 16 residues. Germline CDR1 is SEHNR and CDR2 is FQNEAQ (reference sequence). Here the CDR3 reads CSSSLPTGLANYGYTF. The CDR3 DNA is TGTTCCAGCAGCTTACCGACAGGTTTAGCTAACTATGGCTACACCTTC.

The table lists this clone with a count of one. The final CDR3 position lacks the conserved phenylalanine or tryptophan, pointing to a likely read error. The CDR3 region has the DNA TGTGCCAGCAGTGTGGATCAAGGGGCCTCCTACGAGCAGTACCTC. It codes for CASSVDQGASYEQYL. The chain employs TRBV6-1 and TRBJ2-7; possible D gene TRBD1, 5 bases. With 4 bases removed from V and 0 bases from J, the gap between germline ends came to 13 bases. The CDR3 is 15 amino acids. The germline gives CDR1 MNHNS, CDR2 SASEGT.

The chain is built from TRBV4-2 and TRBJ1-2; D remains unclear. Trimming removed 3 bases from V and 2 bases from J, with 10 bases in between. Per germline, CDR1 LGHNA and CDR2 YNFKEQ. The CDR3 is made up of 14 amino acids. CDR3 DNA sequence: TGTGCCAGCAGCCAGGAGGCCCGGAACTATGGCTACACCTTC. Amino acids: CASSQEARNYGYTF.

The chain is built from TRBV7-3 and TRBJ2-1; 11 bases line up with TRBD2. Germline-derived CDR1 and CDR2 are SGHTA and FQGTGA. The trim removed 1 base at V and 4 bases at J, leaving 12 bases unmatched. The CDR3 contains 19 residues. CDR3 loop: CASSLNGGLAELTYNEQFF. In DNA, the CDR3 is TGTGCCAGCAGCTTAAACGGGGGACTAGCGGAGCTTACTTACAATGAGCAGTTCTTC.

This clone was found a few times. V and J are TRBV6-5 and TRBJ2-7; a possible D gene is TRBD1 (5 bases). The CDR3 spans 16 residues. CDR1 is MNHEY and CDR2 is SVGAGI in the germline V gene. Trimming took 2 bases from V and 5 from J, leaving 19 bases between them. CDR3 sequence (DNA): TGTGCCAGCAGTTACCTCCGAATGGTGGGGCTCAACGAGCAGTACTTC. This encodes CASSYLRMVGLNEQYF.

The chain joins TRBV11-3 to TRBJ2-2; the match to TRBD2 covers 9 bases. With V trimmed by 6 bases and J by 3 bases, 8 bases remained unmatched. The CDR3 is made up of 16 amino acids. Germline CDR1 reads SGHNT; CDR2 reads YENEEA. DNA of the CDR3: TGTGCCAGCAGTTATGCGGGGGGGCCAGACACCGGGGAGCTGTTTTTT. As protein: CASSYAGGPDTGELFF.

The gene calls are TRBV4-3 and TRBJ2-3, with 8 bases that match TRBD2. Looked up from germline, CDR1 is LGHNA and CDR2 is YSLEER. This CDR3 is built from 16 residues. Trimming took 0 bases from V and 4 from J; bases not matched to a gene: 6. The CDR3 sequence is CASSQDLGTSADTQYF. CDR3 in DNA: TGCGCCAGCAGCCAAGATCTGGGGACTAGTGCAGATACGCAGTATTTT.

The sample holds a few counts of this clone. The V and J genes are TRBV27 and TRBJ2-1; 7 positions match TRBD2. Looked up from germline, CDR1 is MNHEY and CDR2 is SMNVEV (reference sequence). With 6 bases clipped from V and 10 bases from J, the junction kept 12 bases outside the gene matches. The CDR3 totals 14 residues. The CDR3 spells CASSWGAGPSEQFF. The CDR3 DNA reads TGTGCCAGCAGCTGGGGAGCGGGGCCCAGCGAGCAGTTCTTC.

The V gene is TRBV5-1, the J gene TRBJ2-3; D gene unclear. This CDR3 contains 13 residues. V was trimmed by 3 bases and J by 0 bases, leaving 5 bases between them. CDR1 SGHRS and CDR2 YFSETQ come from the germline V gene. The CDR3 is CASSWSSTDTQYF. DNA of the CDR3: TGCGCCAGCAGCTGGAGCAGCACAGATACGCAGTATTTT.

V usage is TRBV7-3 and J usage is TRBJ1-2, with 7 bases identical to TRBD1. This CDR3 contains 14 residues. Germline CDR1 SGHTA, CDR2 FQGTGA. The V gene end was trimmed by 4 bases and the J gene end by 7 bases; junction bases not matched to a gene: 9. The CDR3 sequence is CASSSGRGLTGYTF. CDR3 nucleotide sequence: TGTGCCAGCAGCTCCGGTAGGGGGCTTACTGGCTACACCTTC.

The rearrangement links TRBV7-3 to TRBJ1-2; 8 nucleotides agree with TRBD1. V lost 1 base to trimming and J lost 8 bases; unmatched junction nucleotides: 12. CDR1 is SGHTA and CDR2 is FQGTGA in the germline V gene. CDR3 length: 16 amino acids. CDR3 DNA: TGTGCCAGCAGCTTAATCGGGACAGGTGTGACCTCAGGCTACACCTTC. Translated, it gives CASSLIGTGVTSGYTF.